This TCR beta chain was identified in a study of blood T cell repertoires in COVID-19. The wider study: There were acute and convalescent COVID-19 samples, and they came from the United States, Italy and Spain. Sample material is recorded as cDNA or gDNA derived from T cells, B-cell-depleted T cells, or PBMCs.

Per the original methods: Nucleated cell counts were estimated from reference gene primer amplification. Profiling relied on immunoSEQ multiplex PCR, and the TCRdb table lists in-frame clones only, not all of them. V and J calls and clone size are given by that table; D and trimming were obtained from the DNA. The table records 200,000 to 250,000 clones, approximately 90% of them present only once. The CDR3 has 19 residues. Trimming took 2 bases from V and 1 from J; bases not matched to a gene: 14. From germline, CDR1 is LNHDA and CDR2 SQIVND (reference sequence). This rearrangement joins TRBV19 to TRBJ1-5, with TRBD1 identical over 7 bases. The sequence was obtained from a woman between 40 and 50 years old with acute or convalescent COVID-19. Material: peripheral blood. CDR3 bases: TGTGCCAGTAGTATAACGACAGGGTTACCGCCGTTGAGCAATCAGCCCCAGCATTTT. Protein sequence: CASSITTGLPPLSNQPQHF.